This TCR beta chain was obtained from a study of shared clonotypes between healthy human individuals. Measured with immunoSEQ multiplex PCR; TCRdb has only the in-frame clones, and not every one. This table has roughly 2 million clones, nearly 97% appearing once. Broader study findings: Relative to their counterparts shared across all four donors, non-shared clonotypes exhibited diminished generation probabilities.

The germline V gene has CDR1 MNHNS and CDR2 SASEGT. CDR3 length equals 14 residues. Trimming took off 11 bases at V and 6 bases at J, with 20 bases between the two ends. Worth noting for this clone: Its antigen is still unknown.

This clonotype originated in a man between 18 and 35 years old in good health. The specimen sequenced was naive CD4+ T cells sorted from blood. Subset given: CD45RA+ positively selected. The rearrangement uses TRBV6-1 and TRBJ2-1; the D gene is possibly TRBD2 (5 bases). Written as DNA, the CDR3 is TGTGCCGGACGTGAAAGCGGAGGCGGCAATGAGCAGTTCTTC. Protein product: CAGRESGGGNEQFF.